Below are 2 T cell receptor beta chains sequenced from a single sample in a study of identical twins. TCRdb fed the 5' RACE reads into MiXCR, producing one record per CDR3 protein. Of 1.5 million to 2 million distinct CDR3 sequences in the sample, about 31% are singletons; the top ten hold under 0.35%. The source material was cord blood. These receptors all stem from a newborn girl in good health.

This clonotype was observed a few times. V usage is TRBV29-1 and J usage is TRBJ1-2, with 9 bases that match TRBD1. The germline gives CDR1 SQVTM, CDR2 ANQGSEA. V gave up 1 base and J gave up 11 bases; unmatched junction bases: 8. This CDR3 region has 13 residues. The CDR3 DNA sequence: TGCAGCGTTGAAGGCACAGGGGGCGAAGCTTACACCTTC. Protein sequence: CSVEGTGGEAYTF. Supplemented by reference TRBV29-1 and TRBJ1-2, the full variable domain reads SAVISQKPSRDICQRGTSLTIQCQVDSQVTMMFWYRQQPGQSLTLIATANQGSEATYESGFVIDKFPISRPNLTFSTLTVSNMSPEDSSIYLCSVEGTGGEAYTFGSGTRLTVV.

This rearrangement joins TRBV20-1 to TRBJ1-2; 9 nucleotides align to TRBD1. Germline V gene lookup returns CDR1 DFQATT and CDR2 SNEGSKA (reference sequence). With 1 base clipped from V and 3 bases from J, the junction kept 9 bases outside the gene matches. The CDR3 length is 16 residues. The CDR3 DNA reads TGCAGTGCTAGAGGGGGGTCGGGACAGGGCGACTATGGCTACACCTTC. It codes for CSARGGSGQGDYGYTF.